This T cell receptor beta chain derives from a study of blood T cell repertoires in COVID-19. The CDR3 is 16 amino acids. CDR1 and CDR2 from the germline V gene are SSHAT and FNYEAQ (reference sequence). With respect to this clone: An end of the junction differs from the germline gene, which may be a read error.

TCRdb's copy holds only in-frame clones and misses some; the assay was immunoSEQ multiplex PCR. The sample lists tens of thousands of clones; 85% were seen once. The receptor's source is a human donor in a cohort sampled during active COVID-19. The chain employs TRBV7-7 and TRBJ2-3, with TRBD2 matching over 12 bases. The sequencing sample was made of peripheral blood. DNA of the CDR3: TGTGCTAGCAGCTTAGGACTAGCGGGATCTCCAGATACGCAGTATTTT. Its translation is CASSLGLAGSPDTQYF.